This T cell receptor beta chain was obtained from a study of cytomegalovirus exposure and HLA in healthy donors. Study-wide background: Across 350 to 500 genotyped donors, around 80% landed in the Caucasian-associated ancestry cluster.

A multiplex PCR was run with 60 Vbeta primers and 13 Jbeta primers. Here immunoSEQ multiplex PCR was the method, and the copy in TCRdb shows in-frame clones only, minus some. Of fewer than 250,000 clones in the sample, around 81% are singletons; the top ten hold about a tenth. Per the germline V gene, CDR1 is WSHSY and CDR2 is SAAADI. With V trimmed by 6 bases and J by 1 base, 5 bases remained unmatched. CDR3 length: 14 residues. The specimen sequenced was PBMCs. The clonotype comes from a woman aged 45-65 years in good health and CMV-seropositive. The gene calls are TRBV10-2 and TRBJ2-7; 8 nucleotides line up with TRBD1. The CDR3 DNA sequence: TGCGCCAGCAGGCCCCGGACAGGGTCCTACGAGCAGTACTTC. It translates to CASRPRTGSYEQYF.